The 26 T cell receptor beta chains below were found in one sample sequenced in a study of T cell responses to AZD1222 COVID-19 vaccine. The data were produced by immunoSEQ multiplex PCR, yet TCRdb's version contains in-frame clones alone and is incomplete. The profile shows around 180,000 clones, just over 85% of them singletons. The sequencing used peripheral blood, collected on day 0 of AZD1222 vaccination. Receptors were obtained from an adult in good health.

The chain recombines TRBV6-2 or TRBV6-3 with TRBJ1-1; D gene uncertain. Germline V gene data show CDR1 as MNHEY and CDR2 as SVGEGT. V shed 7 bases and J shed 5 bases, with 14 bases lying between them. This CDR3 has 13 residues. The CDR3 DNA is TGTGCCAGCACCCCTTCTGCTCGGACTGAAGCTTTCTTT. Translation gives CASTPSARTEAFF.

The chain carries TRBV11-2 and TRBJ2-5; 8 bases align to TRBD2. The CDR3 contains 15 residues. Germline CDR1 reads SGHAT; CDR2 reads FQNNGV. J was trimmed by 5 bases and V by 7 bases; bases with no gene match: 12. CDR3 bases: TGTGCCAGCATCGAATCGGGGGGGCCGAGGGAGACCCAGTACTTC. Encoded protein: CASIESGGPRETQYF.

The chain links TRBV7-2 to TRBJ2-5, with D possibly matching TRBD2 (6 bases). The CDR3 runs 16 residues. CDR1 is SGHTA and CDR2 is FQGNSA in the germline V gene. V was cut by 5 bases and J by 4 bases, with 20 bases left in between. The CDR3 DNA reads TGTGCCAGCAGCCCAGAGGCCACCCTGGGGGGAGAGACCCAGTACTTC. Translating it yields CASSPEATLGGETQYF.

The chain joins TRBV24-1 to TRBJ2-3; D is unresolved. The germline CDR1 and CDR2 sequences are KGHDR and SFDVKD. CDR3 length: 14 amino acids. The V and J ends lost 3 bases and 0 bases respectively, with 6 bases between them. CDR3 sequence: CATSDPGSTDTQYF. DNA for the CDR3: TGTGCCACCAGTGATCCTGGGAGCACAGATACGCAGTATTTT.

The chain has TRBV4-1 and TRBJ1-3, with D perhaps matching TRBD1 (6 bases). In germline, CDR1 is MGHRA, CDR2 YSYEKL. Between the trimmed V and J ends, which lost 0 bases and 4 bases, there was a span of 19 bases. The CDR3 is made up of 18 amino acids. The CDR3 region is CASSQEGGITRKGNTIYF. CDR3 nucleotides: TGCGCCAGCAGCCAAGAAGGGGGGATTACACGTAAGGGAAACACCATATATTTT.

The chain employs TRBV15 and TRBJ1-2; no clear D gene. Germline CDR1 reads LNHNV; CDR2 reads YYDKDF (reference sequence). The ends were cut back, 0 bases at V and 2 bases at J, with 10 bases in the middle. The CDR3 runs to 15 residues. CDR3 nucleotides: TGTGCCACCAGCAGAGATCCCGCAGCCAACTATGGCTACACCTTC. It yields the protein CATSRDPAANYGYTF.

V and J are TRBV28 and TRBJ1-4, with 10 bases that match TRBD1. The CDR3 contains 14 residues. Looked up from germline, CDR1 is MDHEN and CDR2 is SYDVKM. J was trimmed by 16 bases and V by 3 bases; bases with no gene match: 11. The CDR3 loop is CASSFRDRGLITFF. In DNA form, the CDR3 reads TGTGCCAGCAGTTTTAGAGACAGGGGGCTGATTACGTTTTTT.

J is TRBJ2-7 and V is TRBV12-5; no clear D gene. CDR3 length equals 15 residues. The germline gives CDR1 LGHNT, CDR2 FRNRAP. Trimming left V 7 bases short and J 8 bases short, with 24 bases between. The CDR3 spells CASAYLMDPSTKQYF. The CDR3 DNA reads TGTGCTAGTGCCTATCTTATGGACCCCTCTACGAAGCAGTACTTC.

This clone has a handful of counts. The chain uses TRBV9 and TRBJ2-5; D unclear. CDR1 and CDR2 (germline): SGDLS, YYNGEE. With 0 bases removed from V and 5 bases from J, the gap between germline ends came to 14 bases. The CDR3 length is 15 residues. In DNA, the CDR3 is TGTGCCAGCAGCGTAGCTACAGCAACCACGGAGACCCAGTACTTC. This sequence encodes CASSVATATTETQYF.

CDR3 sequence: CASSQIGRAGNTIYF. CDR3 in DNA: TGTGCCAGCTCACAAATCGGGAGGGCTGGAAACACCATATATTTT. The V and J genes are TRBV18 and TRBJ1-3; D call uncertain. Germline lookup yields CDR1 KGHSH and CDR2 LQKENI. The V gene lost 4 bases and the J gene lost 2 bases, with 12 bases spanning the gap. CDR3 length: 15 residues. Looking up the rest from reference TRBV18 and TRBJ1-3 gives the full variable domain: NAGVMQNPRHLVRRRGQEARLRCSPMKGHSHVYWYRQLPEEGLKFMVYLQKENIIDESGMPKERFSAEFPKEGPSILRIQQVVRGDSAAYFCASSQIGRAGNTIYFGEGSWLTVV.

The gene calls are TRBV6-1 and TRBJ2-7; 8 bases are shared with TRBD1. V shed 4 bases and J 4 bases; nucleotides not matched to a gene: 12. The CDR3 has 16 amino acids. The V gene's germline CDR1 is MNHNS and CDR2 SASEGT. The CDR3 DNA reads as TGTGCCAGCAGTGGCCTTCGGGGACAGGACCCTTACGAGCAGTACTTC. Its translation is CASSGLRGQDPYEQYF.

The chain carries TRBV28 and TRBJ2-3; TRBD1 agrees at 7 bases. J gave up 0 bases and V 5 bases, and 5 bases lay outside the gene matches. CDR1 and CDR2 (germline): MDHEN, SYDVKM. This CDR3 contains 15 residues. CDR3 in amino acids: CASSPTGDSTDTQYF. In DNA form, the CDR3 reads TGTGCCAGCAGTCCAACAGGGGATAGCACAGATACGCAGTATTTT.

The rearrangement uses TRBV29-1 and TRBJ2-7, with 7 bases fitting TRBD1. Trimming at V came to 7 bases and at J to 4 bases, leaving 13 bases not matched to a gene. Germline CDR1 reads SQVTM; CDR2 reads ANQGSEA. There are 14 residues in the CDR3. In DNA form, the CDR3 reads TGCAGCGCTGTTAGATGGGACAGAGATTACGAGCAGTACTTC. The encoded protein is CSAVRWDRDYEQYF.

CDR3 residues: CASRSSSGAPLHF. The CDR3 DNA reads TGTGCCAGCAGATCTTCATCCGGGGCACCCCTCCACTTT. J is TRBJ1-6 and V is TRBV27; D is unclear. There are 13 residues in the CDR3. V shed 6 bases and J shed 11 bases, with 14 bases lying between them. The germline gives CDR1 MNHEY, CDR2 SMNVEV (reference sequence).

The chain couples TRBV19 to TRBJ2-1, with TRBD2 matching over 12 bases. Losses at the gene ends were 6 bases for V and 7 bases for J; bases not matched to a gene: 10. The CDR3 length is 16 residues. Germline CDR1 LNHDA, CDR2 SQIVND (reference sequence). CDR3 bases: TGTGCCAGTAGCCAACTAGCGGGGGGTCTCCGGAATGAGCAGTTCTTC. Translating it yields CASSQLAGGLRNEQFF.

The CDR3, as DNA: TGTGCCAGCAGCGTAGCTTCGACAGCGACCAGGGGTGAAGCTTTCTTT. The encoded protein is CASSVASTATRGEAFF. This chain connects TRBV9 to TRBJ1-1; D is possibly TRBD1 (6 bases). In germline, CDR1 is SGDLS, CDR2 YYNGEE. The CDR3 is made up of 16 amino acids. The V end was cut by 0 bases, the J end by 7 bases, with 19 bases between.

This chain uses TRBV6-5 with TRBJ1-2, with D tentatively TRBD1 (5 bases). The CDR3 totals 13 residues. Trimming cost V 6 bases and J 7 bases, with 15 bases left between them. Germline values: CDR1 MNHEY, CDR2 SVGAGI. The CDR3 nucleotides are TGTGCCAGCAGCCACCGGGACCGGGGTGGCTACACCTTC. Amino acid sequence: CASSHRDRGGYTF.

This chain connects TRBV4-3 to TRBJ1-2; D is uncertain. CDR3 size: 16 residues. The V and J ends lost 1 base and 4 bases respectively, with 16 bases between them. The germline V gene encodes CDR1 LGHNA and CDR2 YSLEER. CDR3 DNA: TGCGCCAGCAGCCAAGCATACTCGGGCTATTCCTATGGCTACACCTTC. Translating gives CASSQAYSGYSYGYTF.

The chain links TRBV6-2 or TRBV6-3 to TRBJ1-2; D is perhaps TRBD1 (6 bases). The CDR3 is made up of 16 amino acids. V dropped 5 bases and J dropped 4 bases, with 20 bases sitting between them. Germline-derived CDR1 and CDR2 are MNHEY and SVGEGT. Here the CDR3 DNA reads TGTGCCAGCAGTAAACAGGGAGTTTGGATTAGCTATGGCTACACCTTC. Encoded protein: CASSKQGVWISYGYTF.

The chain has TRBV15 and TRBJ2-3; TRBD2 matches 7 bases. The CDR3 loop spans 16 amino acids. CDR1 LNHNV and CDR2 YYDKDF come from the germline V gene (reference sequence). Trimming removed 1 base from V and 2 bases from J; junction bases left unmatched: 6. The CDR3 nucleotides are TGTGCCACCAGCAGAGGATATGGGACTACCACAGATACGCAGTATTTT. Amino acid sequence: CATSRGYGTTTDTQYF.

The chain has TRBV7-9 and TRBJ2-5, with no clear D. V lost 1 base and J lost 1, with 10 bases in between. The CDR3 covers 15 residues. The V gene's germline CDR1 is SEHNR and CDR2 FQNEAQ (reference sequence). The CDR3 loop is CASSLGRLLQETQYF. The CDR3 DNA reads TGTGCCAGCAGCTTAGGTCGTCTGCTCCAAGAGACCCAGTACTTC. Complete variable domain (other parts from reference TRBV7-9 and TRBJ2-5): DTGVSQNPRHKITKRGQNVTFRCDPISEHNRLYWYRQTLGQGPEFLTYFQNEAQLEKSRLLSDRFSAERPKGSFSTLEIQRTEQGDSAMYLCASSLGRLLQETQYFGPGTRLLVL.

The V gene is TRBV30, the J gene TRBJ1-5; D uncertain. The CDR3 has 13 residues. The germline V gene has CDR1 GTSNPN and CDR2 SVGIG (reference sequence). The germline V and J ends were trimmed by 2 bases and 0 bases, with 5 bases remaining between them. This CDR3 is CAWSKDSNQPQHF. CDR3 nucleotides: TGTGCCTGGAGTAAAGATAGCAATCAGCCCCAGCATTTT. Full variable domain (remainder filled in from reference TRBV30 and TRBJ1-5): SQTIHQWPATLVQPVGSPLSLECTVEGTSNPNLYWYRQAAGRGLQLLFYSVGIGQISSEVPQNLSASRPQDRQFILSSKKLLLSDSGFYLCAWSKDSNQPQHFGDGTRLSIL.

This chain uses TRBV6-2 or TRBV6-3 with TRBJ1-2, with D tentatively TRBD1 (6 bases). CDR1 is MNHEY and CDR2 is SVGEGT in the germline V gene. The V end lost 5 bases, the J end lost 4 bases, and 14 bases lay between the germline ends. This CDR3 comprises 14 residues. The CDR3 protein is CASSPMGQFYGYTF. Here the CDR3 DNA reads TGTGCCAGCAGTCCGATGGGACAATTCTATGGCTACACCTTC.

The chain joins TRBV2 to TRBJ2-1; D is ambiguous. The CDR3 has 15 amino acids. The germline V gene encodes CDR1 SNHLY and CDR2 FYNNEI. V gave up 3 bases and J gave up 0 bases, with 9 bases separating them. The CDR3 sequence: CASSEGSSSYNEQFF. The CDR3 DNA reads TGTGCCAGCAGTGAGGGGTCTAGCTCCTACAATGAGCAGTTCTTC.

The chain carries TRBV27 and TRBJ1-6; 9 nucleotides agree with TRBD1. Germline V gene sequence: CDR1 MNHEY, CDR2 SMNVEV (reference sequence). The CDR3 runs 14 residues. Trimming cost V 6 bases and J 9 bases; bases outside gene matches: 6. The CDR3 reads CASSPDRGSSPLHF. CDR3 bases: TGTGCCAGCAGCCCGGACAGGGGTAGTTCACCCCTCCACTTT.

The chain has TRBV4-1 and TRBJ2-5; 10 bases match TRBD2. Germline V gene sequence: CDR1 MGHRA, CDR2 YSYEKL. The CDR3 extends over 19 amino acids. V trimming: 0 bases; J trimming: 5 bases; junction bases outside the gene matches: 15. The CDR3 here is CASSQDLLLAGAAKETQYF. CDR3 bases: TGCGCCAGCAGCCAAGATCTGCTCCTAGCGGGGGCCGCGAAGGAGACCCAGTACTTC.